The 13 T cell receptor beta chains below all came from one sample that was sequenced in a study of cytomegalovirus exposure and HLA in healthy donors. PCR employed 60 Vbeta and 13 Jbeta primers. The method was immunoSEQ multiplex PCR; TCRdb's version includes in-frame clones alone and lacks a portion of them. This table holds about 120,000 clones, around three quarters found once. The material sequenced was PBMCs. Receptors were obtained from a female donor in good health and CMV-seronegative.

This chain joins TRBV6-4 and TRBJ2-1, with TRBD1 matching over 11 bases. CDR1 is MRHNA, CDR2 SNTAGT, per germline. The trim removed 2 bases at V and 5 bases at J, leaving 2 bases unmatched. The CDR3 spans 15 residues. The CDR3 sequence: CASSDPGQGDNEQFF. In DNA form, the CDR3 reads TGTGCCAGCAGTGACCCGGGACAGGGGGACAATGAGCAGTTCTTC.

This chain joins TRBV28 and TRBJ2-7; TRBD1 matches at 10 bases. Per the germline V gene, CDR1 is MDHEN and CDR2 is SYDVKM. J lost 5 bases, V lost 4 bases, and 14 bases had no gene match. The CDR3 has 17 residues. CDR3 amino acids: CASSYSSPGTGVHEQYF. The CDR3 region has the DNA TGTGCCAGCAGTTACTCATCCCCCGGGACAGGGGTCCACGAGCAGTACTTC. The full variable domain, with the rest looked up from reference TRBV28 and TRBJ2-7, is DVKVTQSSRYLVKRTGEKVFLECVQDMDHENMFWYRQDPGLGLRLIYFSYDVKMKEKGDIPEGYSVSREKKERFSLILESASTNQTSMYLCASSYSSPGTGVHEQYFGPGTRLTVT.

The chain recombines TRBV5-4 with TRBJ2-7; 10 bases fit TRBD1. Trimming at V came to 4 bases and at J to 5 bases, leaving 9 bases not matched to a gene. CDR3 size: 15 residues. The germline CDR1 and CDR2 sequences are SGHNT and YYREEE (reference sequence). As DNA, the CDR3 is TGTGCCAGCAGCCCCCCCGGGGACAGGGGTCACGAGCAGTACTTC. This encodes CASSPPGDRGHEQYF.

The V and J genes are TRBV4-2 and TRBJ1-3; no definite D call. The CDR3 has 15 residues. Looked up from germline, CDR1 is LGHNA and CDR2 is YNFKEQ. Trimming removed 7 bases from V and 6 bases from J, with 19 bases in between. CDR3 protein: CASTRAEGAVNTIYF. CDR3 sequence (DNA): TGTGCCAGCACCCGCGCTGAGGGTGCCGTAAACACCATATATTTT.

J is TRBJ1-1 and V is TRBV11-3, with D tentatively TRBD1 (6 bases). The CDR3 extends over 12 amino acids. V lost 1 base to trimming and J lost 8 bases, with 8 bases between them. The V gene's germline CDR1 is SGHNT and CDR2 YENEEA. The CDR3 spells CASSLGTEEAFF. CDR3 nucleotides: TGTGCCAGCAGCTTAGGGACAGAGGAAGCTTTCTTT.

The chain recombines TRBV15 with TRBJ2-5, with D perhaps TRBD2 (5 bases). Trimming took off 0 bases at V and 4 bases at J, with 12 bases between the two ends. Germline CDR1 LNHNV, CDR2 YYDKDF (reference sequence). There are 15 residues in the CDR3. The CDR3 loop is CATSRDGEYAETQYF. The CDR3, as DNA: TGTGCCACCAGCAGAGACGGGGAGTACGCAGAGACCCAGTACTTC. The full variable domain, rest sourced from reference TRBV15 and TRBJ2-5, is DAMVIQNPRYQVTQFGKPVTLSCSQTLNHNVMYWYQQKSSQAPKLLFHYYDKDFNNEADTPDNFQSRRPNTSFCFLDIRSPGLGDTAMYLCATSRDGEYAETQYFGPGTRLLVL.

The chain joins TRBV7-3 to TRBJ2-2, with a tentative D call TRBD2 (6 bases). V lost 4 bases to trimming and J lost 6 bases, with 18 bases between them. The CDR3 sequence is 16 residues long. Germline V gives CDR1 SGHTA, CDR2 FQGTGA. Here the CDR3 DNA reads TGTGCCAGCAGCTCATTTAGCGGACATACCTCCGGGGAGCTGTTTTTT. Its translation is CASSSFSGHTSGELFF.

This chain links TRBV7-2 with TRBJ2-3; 9 nucleotides align to TRBD2. CDR1 is SGHTA and CDR2 is FQGNSA in the germline V gene. This CDR3 region has 17 residues. V shed 1 base and J 5 bases; nucleotides not matched to a gene: 10. This CDR3 is CASSLVSSRGGQDTQYF. The CDR3 coding sequence is TGTGCCAGCAGCTTAGTTAGCTCGCGGGGGGGCCAAGATACGCAGTATTTT. The whole variable domain, remainder taken from reference TRBV7-2 and TRBJ2-3, is GAGVSQSPSNKVTEKGKDVELRCDPISGHTALYWYRQSLGQGLEFLIYFQGNSAPDKSGLPSDRFSAERTGGSVSTLTIQRTQQEDSAVYLCASSLVSSRGGQDTQYFGPGTRLTVL.

V is TRBV19 and J is TRBJ2-2; D may be TRBD2 (6 bases). Germline CDR1 LNHDA, CDR2 SQIVND (reference sequence). The CDR3 spans 16 residues. The V end lost 3 bases, the J end lost 2 bases, and 13 bases lay between the germline ends. This CDR3 is CASSMGRRGNTGELFF. The CDR3 nucleotides are TGTGCCAGTAGTATGGGGCGGAGGGGTAACACCGGGGAGCTGTTTTTT.

The V and J genes are TRBV7-2 and TRBJ1-3; D uncertain. This CDR3 is built from 14 residues. V was clipped by 2 bases and J by 4 bases, with 9 bases between them. Germline V gene sequence: CDR1 SGHTA, CDR2 FQGNSA. CDR3: CASSLRSSGNTIYF. CDR3 in DNA: TGTGCCAGCAGCTTACGGTCTTCGGGAAACACCATATATTTT.

The gene calls are TRBV4-2 and TRBJ2-2; 8 nucleotides agree with TRBD2. Germline CDR1 LGHNA, CDR2 YNFKEQ. CDR3 size: 19 residues. The trim removed 2 bases at V and 3 bases at J, leaving 14 bases unmatched. CDR3 coding DNA: TGTGCCAGCAGCCAACCACCGGGGGGGGAGAATACTCACACCGGGGAGCTGTTTTTT. It is translated as CASSQPPGGENTHTGELFF.

The V and J genes are TRBV5-4 and TRBJ2-2; 8 bases agree with TRBD2. V was clipped by 7 bases and J by 6 bases; unmatched bases: 8. The CDR3 is 14 amino acids. CDR1 is SGHNT and CDR2 is YYREEE in the germline V gene (reference sequence). The CDR3 DNA is TGTGCCAGCGCTGGACTAGCTGGGGCCGGGGAGCTGTTTTTT. It is translated as CASAGLAGAGELFF.

Comments on this clone: The junction and the germline gene differ at one end; a read error may be behind it. V usage is TRBV28 and J usage is TRBJ1-4; D ambiguous. This CDR3 comprises 13 residues. Per germline, CDR1 MDHEN and CDR2 SYDVKM. The CDR3 reads CASRRALGEKLLF. The CDR3 DNA follows: TGTGCCAGCAGGCGGGCCCTTGGTGAAAAACTGCTTTTT. Looking up the rest from reference TRBV28 and TRBJ1-4 gives the full variable domain: DVKVTQSSRYLVKRTGEKVFLECVQDMDHENMFWYRQDPGLGLRLIYFSYDVKMKEKGDIPEGYSVSREKKERFSLILESASTNQTSMYLCASRRALGEKLLFGSGTQLSVL.